This TCR beta chain was obtained from a study of graft-versus-host responses after intestinal transplantation. For the study at large: Among the recipients, transplants were multivisceral, liver-intestinal, or isolated intestinal.

With regard to this clone: Its target is not known.

Germline V gene sequence: CDR1 MNHNS, CDR2 SASEGT. The CDR3 runs to 14 residues. Trimming took off 2 bases at V and 4 bases at J, with 11 bases between the two ends. The table came from immunoSEQ multiplex PCR; TCRdb's copy has only in-frame clones and leaves some out. The sample contains about 88,000 clones, around 93% of which appear only once. The J gene is TRBJ1-2, the V gene TRBV6-1; tentative D call: TRBD1 (5 bases). The material sequenced was unstimulated CD4+ T cells sorted from spleen or lymph node cells, taken before transplant. The clonotype comes from a human donor who was the organ donor for an intestinal transplant. This chain's CDR3 is CASSEQGLFYGYTF. The CDR3 bases are TGTGCCAGCAGTGAACAGGGCTTGTTCTATGGCTACACCTTC.